The entry below gives a single T cell receptor (beta chain) sequence along with its context. One entry per CDR3 protein results from TCRdb running MiXCR on the reads. The data show about 490,000 distinct CDR3 sequences, with around 27% seen just once and about 13% held by the top ten. The germline V and J ends were trimmed by 2 bases and 3 bases, with 17 bases remaining between them. From germline, CDR1 is SGHAT and CDR2 FQDESV (reference sequence). CDR3 length equals 16 residues. The data are from a study of T cell repertoires in cytomegalovirus infection. Background on the study: Carrying CMV and the relevant HLA type showed in public TCR beta signatures.

Specimen: PBMCs. The chain employs TRBV11-1 and TRBJ2-7; D ambiguous. The sequence came from a human donor in good health (CMV status not recorded). Some clones in this sample may be carry-over from other donors' samples. The CDR3 region has the DNA TGTGCCAGCAGCTTACCCAACATTAAAAGATTCTACGAGCAGTACTTC. Its protein is CASSLPNIKRFYEQYF.